This T cell receptor (beta chain) was identified in a study of T cells in women clearing cervical HPV infection. About the research overall: HLA type stays a possible confounder, typing being limited.

All participants had a single incident cervical HPV16 infection, and prevalent HPV16 infections were excluded. Cervical HPV DNA detected by MY09/MY11 PCR, typed by dot-blot. The CDR3 spans 15 residues. In germline, CDR1 is DFQATT, CDR2 SNEGSKA (reference sequence). With 0 bases removed from V and 4 bases from J, the gap between germline ends came to 16 bases. Findings of the study overall: Each sample's T-cell count was unknown, possibly confounding richness.

Using immunoSEQ multiplex PCR, the repertoire was profiled, and TCRdb retains in-frame clones only, with some absent. Its listing shows 25,000 or so clones. Notes on this clone: No antigen is known for it. The read halts 3 residues ahead of the CDR3 end, with the missing end drawn from the germline J gene.

The rearrangement uses TRBV20-1 and TRBJ2-7, with a possible D match to TRBD1 (6 bases). Sequences were obtained from blood buffy coat. The TCR was taken from a woman between 18 and 75 years old with a cervical HPV16 infection that either progressed to CIN3+ or cleared (not recorded which). The covered CDR3 bases are TGCAGTGCTAGAGATGTGGGGACACGGGTATACGAG. It codes for CSARDVGTRVYE. The CDR3 in full is CSARDVGTRVYEQYF.